These 16 T cell receptor beta chains were all obtained from the same sample, sequenced in a study of CD8 T cells in Susac syndrome. Random hexamers were used to reverse transcribe the RNA input (about 0.45 to 1 ug). TCRdb used MiXCR to reprocess the immunoSEQ multiplex PCR reads, holding one entry per CDR3 protein. The top ten hold over 0.12% of the sample, which has 150,000 to 200,000 distinct CDR3 sequences, around 94% seen once. The source material was CD4+ T cells from PBMCs. These receptors were obtained from a human donor in good health.

The gene calls are TRBV3-1 and TRBJ2-3, with 12 positions matching TRBD2. CDR3 length equals 16 residues. Per germline, CDR1 LGHDT and CDR2 YNNKEL (reference sequence). V was clipped by 1 base and J by 1 base; unmatched bases: 0. This CDR3 reads CASSQGTSGGTDTQYF. The CDR3, as DNA: TGTGCCAGCAGCCAAGGGACTAGCGGGGGCACAGATACGCAGTATTTT.

This clonotype appeared once. This chain connects TRBV15 to TRBJ1-4; possible D gene TRBD1, 5 bases. Trimming took 1 base from V and 9 from J, leaving 6 bases between them. The CDR3 loop spans 12 amino acids. Looked up from germline, CDR1 is LNHNV and CDR2 is YYDKDF (reference sequence). DNA of the CDR3: TGTGCCACCAGCAGAGCGGGGCAAAAACTGTTTTTT. This sequence encodes CATSRAGQKLFF.

The genes are TRBV9 and TRBJ2-7; no clear D gene. Trimming shortened V by 2 bases and J by 2 bases, and 11 bases separated the two germline ends. The CDR3 loop spans 14 amino acids. Germline CDR1 SGDLS, CDR2 YYNGEE. CDR3 protein: CASSVEASPYEQYF. In DNA, the CDR3 is TGTGCCAGCAGCGTCGAAGCCAGCCCCTACGAGCAGTACTTC.

This chain joins TRBV3-1 and TRBJ2-1; no definite D call. Germline V gives CDR1 LGHDT, CDR2 YNNKEL (reference sequence). This CDR3 contains 12 residues. V was cut by 3 bases and J by 2 bases, with 2 bases left in between. CDR3 sequence: CASSQTYNEQFF. Written as DNA, the CDR3 is TGTGCCAGCAGCCAGACCTACAATGAGCAGTTCTTC.

V and J are TRBV20-1 and TRBJ2-3, with D perhaps matching TRBD1 (6 bases). The V gene's germline CDR1 is DFQATT and CDR2 SNEGSKA (reference sequence). This CDR3 region has 13 residues. CDR3 bases: TGCAGCTCATACAGGGAACTCACAGATACGCAGTATTTT. Translation: CSSYRELTDTQYF.

The chain carries TRBV27 and TRBJ1-2; D is unclear. Germline lookup yields CDR1 MNHEY and CDR2 SMNVEV (reference sequence). Trimming shortened V by 0 bases and J by 4 bases, and 6 bases separated the two germline ends. The CDR3 runs 13 residues. CDR3 DNA: TGTGCCAGCAGTTTATCTCCCAGCTATGGCTACACCTTC. Translated: CASSLSPSYGYTF.

The chain carries TRBV19 and TRBJ1-2; the match to TRBD1 covers 7 bases. V lost 11 bases and J lost 4; bases outside the gene matches: 4. CDR1 LNHDA and CDR2 SQIVND come from the germline V gene (reference sequence). The CDR3 runs to 11 residues. This chain's CDR3 is CACGTVYGYTF. Here the CDR3 DNA reads TGTGCCTGCGGGACAGTCTATGGCTACACCTTC.

The V and J genes are TRBV28 and TRBJ2-3; a weak D match, TRBD2 (6 bases). Trimming took 5 bases from V and 1 from J, leaving 13 bases between them. In germline, CDR1 is MDHEN, CDR2 SYDVKM. The CDR3 totals 15 residues. CDR3 coding DNA: TGTGCCAGCAGTCCCCCGACTAGACGCACAGATACGCAGTATTTT. Amino acid sequence: CASSPPTRRTDTQYF.

The chain joins TRBV9 to TRBJ1-6; 7 bases agree with TRBD1. Unmatched junction bases numbered 3, after V lost 3 bases and J lost 6 bases. The CDR3 consists of 14 residues. Per the germline V gene, CDR1 is SGDLS and CDR2 is YYNGEE. The DNA of the CDR3 is TGTGCCAGCAGCGAGGGGGACAGTAATTCACCCCTCCACTTT. Amino acids: CASSEGDSNSPLHF.

The chain is built from TRBV9 and TRBJ2-1, with 12 bases matching TRBD2. Germline CDR1 and CDR2: SGDLS and YYNGEE. This CDR3 contains 17 residues. V shed 4 bases and J 5 bases; nucleotides not matched to a gene: 10. The CDR3 DNA is TGTGCCAGCAGCCGCTCTAGCGGGGGGGTGTACGACAATGAGCAGTTCTTC. The encoded protein is CASSRSSGGVYDNEQFF.

The chain carries TRBV30 and TRBJ1-5; tentative D call: TRBD1 (6 bases). The CDR3 covers 13 residues. V gave up 6 bases and J gave up 0 bases, with 9 bases separating them. The germline V gene has CDR1 GTSNPN and CDR2 SVGIG (reference sequence). The CDR3 region has the DNA TGTGCCTGTTCAGGGGATAGCAATCAGCCCCAGCATTTT. It is translated as CACSGDSNQPQHF.

The rearrangement links TRBV20-1 to TRBJ1-2; TRBD1 is a possible D gene (6 bases). The CDR3 is made up of 15 amino acids. Germline CDR1 and CDR2: DFQATT and SNEGSKA (reference sequence). V dropped 1 base and J dropped 4 bases, with 16 bases sitting between them. CDR3 sequence reads: CSARAFQGTPYGYTF. CDR3 DNA sequence: TGCAGTGCTAGAGCGTTCCAGGGGACCCCCTATGGCTACACCTTC.

The chain uses TRBV20-1 and TRBJ2-7; D unresolved. The CDR3 covers 12 residues. CDR1 is DFQATT, CDR2 SNEGSKA, per germline (reference sequence). V was clipped by 4 bases and J by 2 bases, with 9 bases between them. The DNA of the CDR3 is TGCAGTGCTAAGGTCTCCCCCTACGAGCAGTACTTC. Translated: CSAKVSPYEQYF.

This chain links TRBV29-1 with TRBJ1-4; D gene uncertain. The CDR3 is 12 amino acids. Trimming stripped 4 bases from V and 3 bases from J, with 6 bases between. Per the germline V gene, CDR1 is SQVTM and CDR2 is ANQGSEA. The CDR3 loop reads CSVVGPNEKLFF. As DNA, the CDR3 is TGCAGCGTTGTTGGACCTAATGAAAAACTGTTTTTT. Full variable domain (outside the CDR3, taken from reference TRBV29-1 and TRBJ1-4): SAVISQKPSRDICQRGTSLTIQCQVDSQVTMMFWYRQQPGQSLTLIATANQGSEATYESGFVIDKFPISRPNLTFSTLTVSNMSPEDSSIYLCSVVGPNEKLFFGSGTQLSVL.

DNA of the CDR3: TGTGCCAGCAGCTTAGTTGGCGTATACAATGAGCAGTTCTTC. Translating it yields CASSLVGVYNEQFF. V is TRBV7-8 and J is TRBJ2-1; D remains unclear. V dropped 1 base and J dropped 4 bases, with 8 bases sitting between them. CDR1 is SGHVS, CDR2 FQNEAQ, per germline. The length of the CDR3 is 14 residues.

The rearrangement links TRBV7-2 to TRBJ2-7; tentative D call: TRBD2 (5 bases). The CDR3 loop spans 15 amino acids. V was trimmed by 4 bases and J by 3 bases, leaving 16 bases between them. Germline loops: CDR1 SGHTA, CDR2 FQGNSA. The DNA for the CDR3 is TGTGCCAGCAGCTCCAATCTGGGAGCCGGCTACGAGCAGTACTTC. Translated, it gives CASSSNLGAGYEQYF.